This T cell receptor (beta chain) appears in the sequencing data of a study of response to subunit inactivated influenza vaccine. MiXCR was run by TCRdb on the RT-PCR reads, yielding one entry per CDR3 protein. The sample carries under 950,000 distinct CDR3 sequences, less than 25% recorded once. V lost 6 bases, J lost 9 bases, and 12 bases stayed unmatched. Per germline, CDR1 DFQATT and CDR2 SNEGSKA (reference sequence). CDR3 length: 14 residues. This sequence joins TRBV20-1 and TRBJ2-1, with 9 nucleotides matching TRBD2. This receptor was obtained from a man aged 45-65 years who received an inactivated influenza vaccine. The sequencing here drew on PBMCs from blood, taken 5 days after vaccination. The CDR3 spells CSAPPAGGLGEQFF. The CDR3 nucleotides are TGCAGTGCCCCTCCAGCGGGGGGTTTAGGTGAGCAGTTCTTC.